This entry concerns a single T cell receptor beta chain. V shed 1 base, J shed 6 bases, and the junction held 7 bases outside the gene matches. Per germline, CDR1 LGHNA and CDR2 YNFKEQ. CDR3 length equals 16 residues. These data are taken from a study of T cells after yellow fever vaccination. Study overall: The fractions with low cell numbers were processed using SMART-Seq v4 Ultra Low Input.

Via MiXCR, TCRdb re-called the 5' RACE reads, giving one row per CDR3 protein. Of some 150,000 distinct CDR3 sequences listed, approximately 10% are singletons. The specimen was CD8+ T cells sorted from PBMCs, collected 45 days after the yellow fever booster vaccination. This rearrangement joins TRBV4-2 to TRBJ2-1, with 9 bases fitting TRBD2. The TCR comes from a man between 18 and 29 years old who received the YFV17D yellow fever vaccine. The CDR3 loop reads CASSQGLAGKANEQFF. The CDR3 coding sequence is TGTGCCAGCAGCCAAGGCCTAGCGGGGAAGGCCAATGAGCAGTTCTTC.